Listed here are 20 T cell receptor beta chains from one sample, sequenced in a study of OX40 agonist ivuxolimab in advanced cancers. The protocol was immunoSEQ multiplex PCR, while the TCRdb copy is restricted to in-frame clones and leaves out a portion. The sample includes around 52,000 clones, over 80% of them seen just once. Specimen: CD4+ or CD8+ T cells sorted from blood, collected in a trial of the OX40 agonist ivuxolimab. Receptors were obtained from an adult with an advanced solid tumor such as melanoma, head and neck, liver or kidney cancer.

This clone occurred once. The rearrangement joins TRBV6-6 to TRBJ1-2; 7 nucleotides line up with TRBD1. Germline V CDR1 and CDR2: MNHNY, SVGAGI (reference sequence). The CDR3 length is 14 residues. After removal of 2 bases from V and 6 bases from J, the junction contained 6 bases not matched to a gene. CDR3 coding DNA: TGTGCCAGCAGTTACGGGTCGACAGGGAATGGCTACACCTTC. Protein sequence: CASSYGSTGNGYTF.

This clone was seen just once. The chain employs TRBV30 and TRBJ2-1, with D maybe TRBD2 (6 bases). The CDR3 extends over 13 amino acids. The V and J ends lost 0 bases and 7 bases respectively, with 10 bases between them. Germline CDR1 GTSNPN, CDR2 SVGIG (reference sequence). The CDR3 region is CAWSVSSANEQFF. Written as DNA, the CDR3 is TGTGCCTGGAGTGTATCTAGCGCGAATGAGCAGTTCTTC.

The rearrangement joins TRBV5-1 to TRBJ2-3, with a weak D call TRBD1 (7 bases). The CDR3 contains 17 residues. With 3 bases removed from V and 6 bases from J, the gap between germline ends came to 23 bases. CDR1 and CDR2 from the germline V gene are SGHRS and YFSETQ. CDR3 DNA: TGCGCCAGCAGCTACGACACGGGACAGACAGGAGGGGATACGCAGTATTTT. Translation gives CASSYDTGQTGGDTQYF.

This chain joins TRBV7-2 and TRBJ1-5, with 10 bases aligning to TRBD1. The CDR3 runs to 19 residues. CDR1 is SGHTA, CDR2 FQGNSA, per germline. The trim removed 5 bases at V and 4 bases at J, leaving 17 bases unmatched. CDR3: CASSLTYSIRDRGNQPQHF. In DNA, the CDR3 is TGTGCCAGCAGCCTTACTTACTCAATCCGGGACAGGGGAAATCAGCCCCAGCATTTT. The full variable domain, rest sourced from reference TRBV7-2 and TRBJ1-5, is GAGVSQSPSNKVTEKGKDVELRCDPISGHTALYWYRQSLGQGLEFLIYFQGNSAPDKSGLPSDRFSAERTGGSVSTLTIQRTQQEDSAVYLCASSLTYSIRDRGNQPQHFGDGTRLSIL.

This chain uses TRBV6-6 with TRBJ2-7, with 8 positions matching TRBD2. J was trimmed by 4 bases and V by 0 bases; bases with no gene match: 5. This CDR3 is 15 amino acids long. Germline values: CDR1 MNHNY, CDR2 SVGAGI (reference sequence). In DNA, the CDR3 is TGTGCCAGCAGTTACTCTCACGGGAGGGCTTACGAGCAGTACTTC. It translates to CASSYSHGRAYEQYF.

The rearrangement uses TRBV10-3 and TRBJ2-3; D possibly corresponds to TRBD1 (5 bases). The V end lost 11 bases, the J end lost 4 bases, and 13 bases lay between the germline ends. Germline V CDR1 and CDR2: ENHRY, SYGVKD. This CDR3 region has 12 residues. CDR3 bases: TGTGCCTCAGGGTCTGAACCAGATACGCAGTATTTT. It yields the protein CASGSEPDTQYF.

The rearrangement joins TRBV7-2 to TRBJ2-2; 7 bases fit TRBD2. The CDR3 covers 17 residues. V lost 1 base to trimming and J lost 6 bases; unmatched junction nucleotides: 11. Germline-derived CDR1 and CDR2 are SGHTA and FQGNSA. The CDR3 bases are TGTGCCAGCAGCTTAGTCAGGGCGGGAGCAGGCCCCGGGGAGCTGTTTTTT. Its protein product is CASSLVRAGAGPGELFF.

The chain links TRBV21-1 to TRBJ2-7; the listed D gene, TRBD1, was not tested against the DNA. TRBV21-1 is given as a pseudogene. The CDR3 covers 15 residues. CDR3 nucleotides: TGTGCCAGCAGCATCTATGGGACAGGAAGCTACGAGCAGTACTTC. Translation gives CASSIYGTGSYEQYF.

This sequence joins TRBV4-1 and TRBJ1-1, with D perhaps matching TRBD1 (5 bases). This CDR3 has 13 residues. V was cut by 1 base and J by 6 bases, with 9 bases left in between. Looked up from germline, CDR1 is MGHRA and CDR2 is YSYEKL. CDR3 nucleotides: TGCGCCAGCAGCCAAGCAGGGTCGGCTGAAGCTTTCTTT. Its protein product is CASSQAGSAEAFF.

The chain links TRBV5-1 to TRBJ2-7; D tentatively fits TRBD1 or TRBD2 (5 bases each). CDR1 is SGHRS and CDR2 is YFSETQ in the germline V gene. CDR3 size: 15 residues. Trimming removed 0 bases from V and 2 bases from J, with 12 bases in between. The CDR3 loop is CASSLAGDGAYEQYF. CDR3 bases: TGCGCCAGCAGCTTGGCCGGGGACGGAGCCTACGAGCAGTACTTC.

The V gene is TRBV5-5, the J gene TRBJ2-7, with 8 bases matching TRBD1. The CDR3 contains 14 residues. V lost 3 bases and J lost 3; bases outside the gene matches: 5. Germline CDR1 reads SGHKS; CDR2 reads YYEKEE (reference sequence). In DNA, the CDR3 is TGTGCCAGCAGCTACCGGGACAGGTTCTACGAGCAGTACTTC. It specifies CASSYRDRFYEQYF.

The CDR3 bases are TGTGCCAGCAGGCCACAGGTGGTTAAAAACATTCAGTACTTC. It encodes CASRPQVVKNIQYF. This chain uses TRBV2 with TRBJ2-4; possible D gene TRBD1, 5 bases. The CDR3 spans 14 residues. Germline assignment: CDR1 SNHLY and CDR2 FYNNEI. Trimming removed 6 bases at V and 4 bases at J, with 13 bases between.

V gene TRBV6-5 combines with J gene TRBJ1-5, with D uncertain. Germline lookup yields CDR1 MNHEY and CDR2 SVGAGI. The CDR3 loop spans 14 amino acids. The V end lost 8 bases, the J end lost 2 bases, and 13 bases lay between the germline ends. CDR3 bases: TGTGCCAGCCGACGGCAACCGGGCAATCAGCCCCAGCATTTT. Amino acid sequence: CASRRQPGNQPQHF.

The chain has TRBV19 and TRBJ1-6, with D possibly being TRBD1 (5 bases). Germline V gene sequence: CDR1 LNHDA, CDR2 SQIVND (reference sequence). This CDR3 region has 18 residues. Trimming pared 5 bases from V and 0 bases from J, leaving 17 bases between. The CDR3 reads CASSGDRNPYSYNSPLHF. In nucleotides, the CDR3 is TGTGCCAGTAGTGGGGACCGGAACCCTTACTCCTATAATTCACCCCTCCACTTT.

This clone was detected a few times. CDR3 coding DNA: TGTGCCAGCAGCAAGGGGGCGTGGGGCAATCAGCCCCAGCATTTT. Amino acids: CASSKGAWGNQPQHF. V is TRBV7-8 and J is TRBJ1-5; the match to TRBD1 covers 7 bases. CDR3 length equals 15 residues. Germline lookup yields CDR1 SGHVS and CDR2 FQNEAQ. V lost 5 bases and J lost 2; bases outside the gene matches: 6.

V is TRBV30 and J is TRBJ1-3; D ambiguous. This CDR3 contains 16 residues. V lost 2 bases, J lost 0 bases, and 14 bases lay in between. Germline CDR1 GTSNPN, CDR2 SVGIG (reference sequence). The CDR3 sequence is CAWSIAAANSGNTIYF. CDR3 coding DNA: TGTGCCTGGAGTATAGCGGCAGCAAACTCTGGAAACACCATATATTTT.

The chain employs TRBV9 and TRBJ2-2; 12 positions match TRBD1. The CDR3 is made up of 16 amino acids. Germline loops: CDR1 SGDLS, CDR2 YYNGEE. The trim removed 3 bases at V and 6 bases at J, leaving 6 bases unmatched. The CDR3 sequence: CASSAWGQGAPGELFF. CDR3 DNA sequence: TGTGCCAGCAGCGCATGGGGACAGGGGGCCCCCGGGGAGCTGTTTTTT.

This sequence joins TRBV6-1 and TRBJ2-3; D remains ambiguous. Trimming cost V 6 bases and J 10 bases, with 17 bases left between them. Germline V lookup: CDR1 MNHNS, CDR2 SASEGT. This CDR3 spans 13 amino acids. CDR3 sequence reads: CASSDPTASPQYF. The CDR3 nucleotides are TGTGCCAGCAGCGACCCGACGGCCAGTCCGCAGTATTTT.

V and J are TRBV6-1 and TRBJ1-4; D is perhaps TRBD1 (6 bases). Trimming took off 7 bases at V and 8 bases at J, with 11 bases between the two ends. CDR1 and CDR2 from the germline V gene are MNHNS and SASEGT. The CDR3 length is 12 residues. The DNA of the CDR3 is TGTGCCAGCAATGGGGGGGCCGAAAAACTGTTTTTT. Amino acid sequence: CASNGGAEKLFF.

This clone ranks as medium-sized. This chain joins TRBV5-6 and TRBJ2-7, with D perhaps TRBD2 (6 bases). This CDR3 spans 13 amino acids. From germline, CDR1 is SGHDT and CDR2 YYEEEE. V was shortened by 4 bases and J by 6 bases, with 14 bases between the two germline ends. CDR3 sequence reads: CASSGTGGAEQYF. CDR3 sequence (DNA): TGTGCCAGCAGCGGGACTGGCGGGGCCGAGCAGTACTTC.